The rows below give T cell receptor beta chains drawn from one sample of a study of shared clonotypes between healthy human individuals. TCRdb's table, derived via immunoSEQ multiplex PCR, lists solely in-frame clones and lacks some. Among about 2.1 million clones listed, around 93% were seen once. Sequenced material: naive CD8+ T cells from PBMCs. These receptors came from a man between 18 and 29 years old in good health. Some clones in this sample may be carry-over from other donors' samples. Each CDR3 is given with its conserved first and last residue. Fields, in order: D gene, V gene, clone size, CDR3 length, J gene, CDR3 DNA, CDR3 protein. D genes are given only for firm matches. Clone size is shown for a subset of rows, as once, few, many or a class of expanded clone.

d_call: NA; v_call: TRBV5-6; clone_size: NA; cdr3_length: 12; j_call: TRBJ1-2; cdr3_nt: TGTGCCAGCAGGGGCAGAAACTATGGCTACACCTTC; cdr3_aa: CASRGRNYGYTF
d_call: NA; v_call: TRBV27; clone_size: NA; cdr3_length: 15; j_call: TRBJ2-5; cdr3_nt: TGTGCCAGCAGTTTCTTCTACGGGCAAGGAGAGACCCAGTACTTC; cdr3_aa: CASSFFYGQGETQYF
d_call: NA; v_call: TRBV9; clone_size: once; cdr3_length: 15; j_call: TRBJ1-4; cdr3_nt: TGTGCCAGCAGCGTAGGGGGGACACCCGATGAAAAACTGTTTTTT; cdr3_aa: CASSVGGTPDEKLFF
d_call: NA; v_call: TRBV4-1; clone_size: NA; cdr3_length: 15; j_call: TRBJ2-3; cdr3_nt: TGCGCCAGCAGCCGTACGGGTTCTGGCACAGATACGCAGTATTTT; cdr3_aa: CASSRTGSGTDTQYF
d_call: NA; v_call: TRBV19; clone_size: NA; cdr3_length: 15; j_call: TRBJ1-1; cdr3_nt: TGTGCCAGTAGTATAATGGACTCCTCGAACACTGAAGCTTTCTTT; cdr3_aa: CASSIMDSSNTEAFF
d_call: NA; v_call: TRBV9; clone_size: once; cdr3_length: 17; j_call: TRBJ2-3; cdr3_nt: TGTGCCAGCAGCGTAGCTCTGGGGCGGGTTGGCCCAGATACGCAGTATTTT; cdr3_aa: CASSVALGRVGPDTQYF
d_call: NA; v_call: TRBV20-1; clone_size: NA; cdr3_length: 11; j_call: TRBJ1-1; cdr3_nt: TGCCGTGGGGGGGAGGACTATGAAGCTTTCTTT; cdr3_aa: CRGGEDYEAFF
d_call: TRBD2; v_call: TRBV27; clone_size: NA; cdr3_length: 16; j_call: TRBJ2-7; cdr3_nt: TGTGCCAGCAGTTTACGGGGGAGGGCTAGCGGCTACGAGCAGTACTTC; cdr3_aa: CASSLRGRASGYEQYF
d_call: TRBD2; v_call: TRBV5-4; clone_size: NA; cdr3_length: 15; j_call: TRBJ2-7; cdr3_nt: TGTGCCAGCAGCCCGCTAGCGGGAGGGCCTAGTGAGCAGTACTTC; cdr3_aa: CASSPLAGGPSEQYF
d_call: NA; v_call: TRBV15; clone_size: NA; cdr3_length: 12; j_call: TRBJ2-1; cdr3_nt: TGTGCCACCAGCCAGACTTGGAATGAGCAGTTCTTC; cdr3_aa: CATSQTWNEQFF
d_call: NA; v_call: TRBV9; clone_size: NA; cdr3_length: 14; j_call: TRBJ2-3; cdr3_nt: TGTGCCAGCACCCGGTGGAGCAGCACAGATACGCAGTATTTT; cdr3_aa: CASTRWSSTDTQYF
d_call: TRBD1; v_call: TRBV6-1; clone_size: once; cdr3_length: 14; j_call: TRBJ2-7; cdr3_nt: TGTGCCAGCAGACTCCGGGACAGCCTCTACGAGCAGTACTTC; cdr3_aa: CASRLRDSLYEQYF
d_call: NA; v_call: TRBV27; clone_size: NA; cdr3_length: 16; j_call: TRBJ2-2; cdr3_nt: TGTGCCAGCAGTCTAGAACATAGCTCCTACACCGGGGAGCTGTTTTTT; cdr3_aa: CASSLEHSSYTGELFF
d_call: NA; v_call: TRBV9; clone_size: NA; cdr3_length: 14; j_call: TRBJ1-1; cdr3_nt: TGTGCCAGCAGCGAGACCCCAAGTTACACTGAAGCTTTCTTT; cdr3_aa: CASSETPSYTEAFF
d_call: NA; v_call: TRBV28; clone_size: NA; cdr3_length: 13; j_call: TRBJ1-5; cdr3_nt: TGTGCCAGCAGGAGGGTTAGCAATCAGCCCCAGCATTTT; cdr3_aa: CASRRVSNQPQHF
d_call: NA; v_call: TRBV10-1; clone_size: NA; cdr3_length: 14; j_call: TRBJ2-7; cdr3_nt: TGCGCCAGCAGTGACGGGGGACAGAACTACGAGCAGTACTTC; cdr3_aa: CASSDGGQNYEQYF
d_call: TRBD2; v_call: TRBV11-2; clone_size: NA; cdr3_length: 16; j_call: TRBJ2-2; cdr3_nt: TGTGCCAGCAGCTTAACCCTCGGGAGGGCCTGGGGGGAGCTGTTTTTT; cdr3_aa: CASSLTLGRAWGELFF
d_call: NA; v_call: TRBV4-3; clone_size: NA; cdr3_length: 14; j_call: TRBJ2-7; cdr3_nt: TGCGCCAGCAGCCTATCGACAGGTGGCTACGAGCAGTACTTC; cdr3_aa: CASSLSTGGYEQYF
d_call: NA; v_call: TRBV10-3; clone_size: NA; cdr3_length: 17; j_call: TRBJ1-3; cdr3_nt: TGTGCCATTGCAGACCTACCGAGGGTATCCCCTGGAAACACCATATATTTT; cdr3_aa: CAIADLPRVSPGNTIYF
d_call: NA; v_call: TRBV27; clone_size: NA; cdr3_length: 15; j_call: TRBJ1-2; cdr3_nt: TGTGCCAGCAGCCGACTGACAGCGATTAACTATGGCTACACCTTC; cdr3_aa: CASSRLTAINYGYTF
d_call: NA; v_call: TRBV13; clone_size: once; cdr3_length: 14; j_call: TRBJ1-4; cdr3_nt: TGTGCCAGCAGCTTAAAACAGCTAAATGAAAAACTGTTTTTT; cdr3_aa: CASSLKQLNEKLFF
d_call: TRBD1; v_call: TRBV5-4; clone_size: NA; cdr3_length: 14; j_call: TRBJ2-5; cdr3_nt: TGTGCCAGCAGACCCGGGACAGTTCAAGAGACCCAGTACTTC; cdr3_aa: CASRPGTVQETQYF
d_call: TRBD2; v_call: TRBV7-3; clone_size: NA; cdr3_length: 13; j_call: TRBJ2-3; cdr3_nt: TGTGCCTGTGCGAGCGGGAGTACAGATACGCAGTATTTT; cdr3_aa: CACASGSTDTQYF
d_call: NA; v_call: TRBV7-9; clone_size: NA; cdr3_length: 17; j_call: TRBJ1-3; cdr3_nt: TGTGCCAGCAGCACCGTTGACAGACCTCACTCTGGAAACACCATATATTTT; cdr3_aa: CASSTVDRPHSGNTIYF
d_call: NA; v_call: TRBV13; clone_size: NA; cdr3_length: 14; j_call: TRBJ1-1; cdr3_nt: TGTGCCAGCAGTATGTGGGGGCCGAACACTGAAGCTTTCTTT; cdr3_aa: CASSMWGPNTEAFF
d_call: NA; v_call: TRBV27; clone_size: NA; cdr3_length: 14; j_call: TRBJ2-5; cdr3_nt: TGTGCCAGCAGTATTATGGGGCCCCAAGAGACCCAGTACTTC; cdr3_aa: CASSIMGPQETQYF
d_call: NA; v_call: TRBV27; clone_size: NA; cdr3_length: 11; j_call: TRBJ2-3; cdr3_nt: TGTGCCAGCAAAATCACAGATACGCAGTATTTT; cdr3_aa: CASKITDTQYF
d_call: NA; v_call: TRBV15; clone_size: NA; cdr3_length: 16; j_call: TRBJ2-3; cdr3_nt: TGTGCCACCAGCAGAGATCGAGGCAGGAGCACAGATACGCAGTATTTT; cdr3_aa: CATSRDRGRSTDTQYF